By sample fraction, the clone carrying this TCR beta chain is medium-sized (0.01 to 0.1%). Its specificity is not known. The entry originates in a study of spatial heterogeneity in lung cancer. Study-wide background: Every unique TCR and UMI combination, on average, appeared more than ten times in raw reads.

The time point denotes: sample taken at primary tumor resection. The study sequenced unsorted whole RNA from tumor, nontumor lung or frozen PBMC. Study results and caveats: Tumor mutation count correlated with how many alpha and beta TCRs expanded intratumorally. Of the expanded TCRs, ubiquitous and regional counts tracked the counts of ubiquitous and regional nonsynonymous mutations, respectively.

Every molecule of TCR cDNA had its own unique molecular identifier. MiXCR was run by TCRdb on the 5' RACE reads, yielding one entry per CDR3 protein. Of roughly 3,900 distinct CDR3 sequences listed, 10% are singletons. Per germline, CDR1 LGHNA and CDR2 YSLEER. Trimming cost V 1 base and J 4 bases, with 19 bases left between them. The CDR3 has 18 amino acids. The receptor was isolated from a female donor with early-stage non-small cell lung cancer. Here the sequenced sample was lung tumor tissue, taken at surgery. V usage is TRBV4-3 and J usage is TRBJ2-2, with D possibly TRBD1 on 6 matching bases. The CDR3 sequence is CASSQVNPGATGTGELFF. The CDR3 DNA sequence: TGCGCCAGCAGCCAAGTCAATCCAGGGGCTACGGGCACCGGGGAGCTGTTTTTT.